The next 2 T cell receptor beta chains were all read from a single sample in a study of blood T cells in healthy people across ages. It was with a sample-barcoded 5' primer and a J-beta primer mix that a second PCR of about 6 to 12 cycles was run. Via MiXCR, TCRdb re-called the 5' RACE reads, giving one row per CDR3 protein. The sample shows about 780,000 distinct CDR3 sequences, about 47% of them seen only once. Sequencing was performed on blood. Receptor source: a man aged 80 or over in good health.

The sample holds many counts of this clonotype. The chain has TRBV4-2 and TRBJ2-1; 10 bases are shared with TRBD2. Germline loops: CDR1 LGHNA, CDR2 YNFKEQ. This CDR3 region has 16 residues. Unmatched junction bases numbered 3, after V lost 0 bases and J lost 4 bases. The CDR3 coding sequence is TGTGCCAGCAGCCAAGAAGAACTAGCGGGATACAATGAGCAGTTCTTC. It yields the protein CASSQEELAGYNEQFF.

The genes are TRBV7-2 and TRBJ2-1, with D possibly TRBD1 on 5 matching bases. The J call is doubtful: the DNA matches TRBJ2-7 better. CDR1 SGHTA and CDR2 FQGNSA come from the germline V gene. The CDR3 covers 19 residues. The CDR3 loop is CASSLEGLFRGSSYNEQYF. For the CDR3, the DNA is TGTGCCAGCAGCTTAGAGGGGCTGTTTCGCGGAAGCTCCTACAATGAGCAGTACTTC.